What follows describes a single TCR beta chain. Its antigen is as yet unknown. The sample is drawn from a study of shared clonotypes between healthy human individuals. Study-wide results and caveats: Few donors restricted represented genetic and exposure-history diversity. Across subsets, estimated richness was generally greater for naive than for memory populations.

Germline V gene sequence: CDR1 LNHDA, CDR2 SQIVND (reference sequence). CDR3 length equals 13 residues. V trimming: 6 bases; J trimming: 4 bases; junction bases outside the gene matches: 4. The assay was immunoSEQ multiplex PCR, and TCRdb's table has in-frame clones only and misses some. The sample includes roughly 650,000 clones, approximately 96% of them seen just once. Naivety among CD8 cells was defined by CD45RO negativity and positive CCR7 selection, thereby excluding terminally differentiated effector memory CD45RA+ cells. The material sequenced was naive CD8+ T cells sorted from blood. This chain uses TRBV19 with TRBJ2-3, with 7 bases fitting TRBD2. This TCR was sampled from a woman in her twenties or thirties in good health. The chain's CDR3 is CASSRGDADTQYF. CDR3 DNA: TGTGCCAGTAGCCGGGGGGATGCAGATACGCAGTATTTT.